This entry is about one T cell receptor (beta chain). The data belong to a study of T-cell memory formation after mild COVID-19. TCRdb reanalysed the 5' RACE reads using MiXCR and keeps one entry per CDR3 protein. The sample includes approximately 300,000 distinct CDR3 sequences, 8% to 10% of them seen just once. V lost 5 bases and J lost 4; bases outside the gene matches: 4. The CDR3 covers 13 residues. CDR1 and CDR2 from the germline V gene are SGHTA and FQGNSA. This TCR was recovered from a man aged 18 to 30 who had mild COVID-19 (a few samples of this study predate the infection). Cell type and time point are not known. V usage is TRBV7-2 and J usage is TRBJ1-1; 7 bases line up with TRBD1. The sequencing input was PBMCs or a T cell subset sorted from them (not recorded which). The CDR3 region has the DNA TGTGCCAGCAGCCCATGGGACAGCACTGAAGCTTTCTTT. Protein sequence: CASSPWDSTEAFF.